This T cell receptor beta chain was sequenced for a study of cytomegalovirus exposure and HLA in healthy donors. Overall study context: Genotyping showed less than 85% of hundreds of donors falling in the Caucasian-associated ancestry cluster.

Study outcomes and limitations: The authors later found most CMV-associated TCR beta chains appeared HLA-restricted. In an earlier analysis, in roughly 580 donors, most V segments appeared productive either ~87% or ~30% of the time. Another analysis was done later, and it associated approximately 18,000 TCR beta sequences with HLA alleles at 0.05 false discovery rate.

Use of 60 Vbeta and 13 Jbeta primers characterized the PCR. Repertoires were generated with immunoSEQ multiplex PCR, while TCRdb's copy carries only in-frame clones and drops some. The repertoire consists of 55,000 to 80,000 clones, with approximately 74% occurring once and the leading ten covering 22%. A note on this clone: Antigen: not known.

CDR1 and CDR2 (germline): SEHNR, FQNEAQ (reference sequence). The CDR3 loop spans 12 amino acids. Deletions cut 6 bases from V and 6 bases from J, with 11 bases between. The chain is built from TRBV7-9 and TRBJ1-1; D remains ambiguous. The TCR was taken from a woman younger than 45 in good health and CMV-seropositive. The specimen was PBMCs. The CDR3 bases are TGTGCCAGCAGACTCGAGGCCCCTGAAGCTTTCTTT. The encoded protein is CASRLEAPEAFF. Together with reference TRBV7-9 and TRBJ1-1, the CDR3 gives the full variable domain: DTGVSQNPRHKITKRGQNVTFRCDPISEHNRLYWYRQTLGQGPEFLTYFQNEAQLEKSRLLSDRFSAERPKGSFSTLEIQRTEQGDSAMYLCASRLEAPEAFFGQGTRLTVV.